This T cell receptor beta chain was sequenced during a study of blood T cell repertoires in COVID-19. This clone was seen many times. CDR3 length: 14 amino acids. The J segment lost 7 bases and the V segment lost 5 bases, leaving 8 bases of the junction unmatched. CDR1 and CDR2 from the germline V gene are SQVTM and ANQGSEA. Clones were read by immunoSEQ multiplex PCR, and TCRdb kept only the in-frame ones, dropping some. The repertoire holds about 120,000 clones, with 65% to 85% as singletons. Sequencing was carried out using PBMCs or T cells enriched from blood (not recorded which). The receptor comes from a woman in her twenties or thirties who had recovered from COVID-19. V is TRBV29-1 and J is TRBJ1-6; 7 bases agree with TRBD1. The CDR3 nucleotides read TGCAGCGTTAGTACCGGGACAGTCAATTCACCCCTCCACTTT. Residues: CSVSTGTVNSPLHF.